The 4 T cell receptor beta chains below come from one sample, sequenced in a study of a mutant IDH1 vaccine in newly diagnosed glioma. Their cognate antigens are unknown. Regarding time point: week 35, safety follow-up. A single vaccine dose contained 300 ug of mutant IDH1 20-mer peptide, and topical imiquimod was used with it. Assay: immunoSEQ multiplex PCR; the TCRdb copy retains only in-frame clones and omits some. The table includes approximately 61,000 clones, 81% detected once. Sample: PBMCs, taken from a glioma patient whose treatment included an IDH1 peptide vaccine. The receptors were sampled from a man aged 35 to 55 with glioma.

The chain joins TRBV6-1 to TRBJ1-4, with TRBD1 matching over 7 bases. The CDR3 is made up of 14 amino acids. Per germline, CDR1 MNHNS and CDR2 SASEGT. The trim removed 1 base at V and 5 bases at J, leaving 1 base unmatched. The CDR3 protein is CASSEGDRNEKLFF. The CDR3 DNA sequence: TGTGCCAGCAGTGAAGGGGACAGAAATGAAAAACTGTTTTTT.

The rearrangement links TRBV9 to TRBJ2-5, with 10 bases that match TRBD2. The CDR3 spans 14 residues. Germline-derived CDR1 and CDR2 are SGDLS and YYNGEE. V was clipped by 3 bases and J by 3 bases; unmatched bases: 2. CDR3: CASSAGLAEETQYF. Here the CDR3 DNA reads TGTGCCAGCAGCGCCGGACTAGCGGAAGAGACCCAGTACTTC.

The chain joins TRBV6-5 to TRBJ2-7, with 7 bases fitting TRBD2. CDR1 is MNHEY and CDR2 is SVGAGI in the germline V gene. The ends lost 8 bases at V and 0 bases at J; junction bases unmatched: 10. The CDR3 consists of 15 residues. Here the CDR3 DNA reads TGTGCCAGCTACGCTAGCGGTAAGGGCTCCTACGAGCAGTACTTC. It is translated as CASYASGKGSYEQYF.

The chain combines TRBV11-3 with TRBJ1-1, with a weak D call TRBD1 (5 bases). This CDR3 contains 13 residues. The germline V and J ends were trimmed by 5 bases and 5 bases, with 12 bases remaining between them. From germline, CDR1 is SGHNT and CDR2 YENEEA. In DNA form, the CDR3 reads TGTGCCAGCAGCCAGGGCGGAGAAACTGAAGCTTTCTTT. Protein product: CASSQGGETEAFF. The whole variable domain, filled in from reference TRBV11-3 and TRBJ1-1, reads EAGVVQSPRYKIIEKKQPVAFWCNPISGHNTLYWYLQNLGQGPELLIRYENEEAVDDSQLPKDRFSAERLKGVDSTLKIQPAELGDSAVYLCASSQGGETEAFFGQGTRLTVV.